A selection of T cell receptor beta chains follows, all from one sample in a study of molecular identifiers for immune sequencing clone quantification. TCRdb re-called the PCR reads with MiXCR, one entry per CDR3 protein. The table has roughly 86,000 distinct CDR3 sequences, around 20% seen once. What was sequenced was naive CD8+ T cells from blood, with Jurkat cell RNA spiked in. These receptors originate from a human donor in good health. Some libraries in this study had Jurkat cell RNA spiked in. The CDR3 runs from the conserved cysteine through the conserved F or W. A D gene is named only where the DNA matches it firmly. Clone size is given as how often the clone was seen (once, few, many) or a class if it is expanded.

clone size: many; V gene: TRBV10-3; D gene: TRBD2; J gene: TRBJ2-3; CDR3 protein: CAISAALAGTDTQYF
clone size: many; V gene: TRBV4-2; D gene: .; J gene: TRBJ1-1; CDR3 protein: CASSQDLGTPSYTEAFF
clone size: many; V gene: TRBV6-2/TRBV6-3; D gene: .; J gene: TRBJ2-7; CDR3 protein: CATHPGSYEQYF
clone size: many; V gene: TRBV4-2; D gene: TRBD1; J gene: TRBJ2-5; CDR3 protein: CASSQAPGQGATFHQETQYF
clone size: many; V gene: TRBV28; D gene: TRBD1; J gene: TRBJ2-1; CDR3 protein: CASGQGTDNEQFF
clone size: many; V gene: TRBV7-9; D gene: .; J gene: TRBJ2-1; CDR3 protein: CASSLATWDEQFF
clone size: many; V gene: TRBV28; D gene: .; J gene: TRBJ1-1; CDR3 protein: CASTLSLMNTEAFF
clone size: many; V gene: TRBV7-9; D gene: .; J gene: TRBJ2-3; CDR3 protein: CASSPRVRTDTQYF
clone size: many; V gene: TRBV7-9; D gene: .; J gene: TRBJ1-3; CDR3 protein: CASSHRDTPGNTIYF
clone size: few; V gene: TRBV7-9; D gene: .; J gene: TRBJ2-2; CDR3 protein: CASTPPTPNTGELFF